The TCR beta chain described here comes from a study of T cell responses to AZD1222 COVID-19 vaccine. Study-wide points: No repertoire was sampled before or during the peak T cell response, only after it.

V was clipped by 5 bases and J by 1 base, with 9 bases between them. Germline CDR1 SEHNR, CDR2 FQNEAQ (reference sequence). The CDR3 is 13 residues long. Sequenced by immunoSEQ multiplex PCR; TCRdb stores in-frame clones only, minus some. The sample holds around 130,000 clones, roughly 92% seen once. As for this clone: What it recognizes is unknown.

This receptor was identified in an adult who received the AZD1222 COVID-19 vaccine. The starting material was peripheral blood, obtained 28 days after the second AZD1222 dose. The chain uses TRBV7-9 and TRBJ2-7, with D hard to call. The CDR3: CASSKIPSYEQYF. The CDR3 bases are TGTGCCAGCAGCAAAATTCCATCCTACGAGCAGTACTTC. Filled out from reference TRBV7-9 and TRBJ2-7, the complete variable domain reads DTGVSQNPRHKITKRGQNVTFRCDPISEHNRLYWYRQTLGQGPEFLTYFQNEAQLEKSRLLSDRFSAERPKGSFSTLEIQRTEQGDSAMYLCASSKIPSYEQYFGPGTRLTVT.